The 17 T cell receptor beta chains given below trace back to one sample, sequenced in a study of CXCR3-negative and CXCR3-positive naive CD8 T cells. It was by 5' RACE with UMI labels that the TRB cDNA libraries were prepared. After re-calling the 5' RACE reads, TCRdb lists one entry per CDR3 protein, DNA absent. Recorded for this sample: several thousand distinct CDR3 sequences. Sequencing used naive CXCR3- CD8+ T cells from blood. Stated subset: CD45RO-CCR7+CD27+CD95- naive CD8+ T cells lacking CXCR3 (TNR3-). Receptors were obtained from a human donor in good health. Some clones in this sample may be carry-over from other donors' samples.

V and J are TRBV19 and TRBJ2-1; TCRdb's D call of TRBD2 is untestable without DNA. This CDR3 is built from 12 residues. The germline gives CDR1 LNHDA, CDR2 SQIVND (reference sequence). This CDR3 reads CATTSGYNEQFF.

The chain couples TRBV18 to TRBJ2-1; the D gene TCRdb calls, TRBD2, cannot be checked with no DNA. The V gene's germline CDR1 is KGHSH and CDR2 LQKENI. The CDR3 is 16 residues long. CDR3 sequence reads: CASSPGTSGSYNEQFF.

The chain carries TRBV4-1 and TRBJ2-3; the D call from TCRdb, TRBD1, cannot be confirmed without DNA. CDR3 length: 17 amino acids. Germline CDR1 is MGHRA and CDR2 is YSYEKL. This CDR3 is CASSQDKGGASADTQYF.

This clonotype is identified as medium-sized from frequency. The chain carries TRBV15 and TRBJ2-1. CDR3 length equals 15 residues. From germline, CDR1 is LNHNV and CDR2 YYDKDF (reference sequence). The CDR3 spells CATTPTGESYNEQFF.

The chain links TRBV5-4 to TRBJ1-2; there is no DNA to check the TCRdb D call of TRBD1. Germline loops: CDR1 SGHNT, CDR2 YYREEE (reference sequence). The CDR3 consists of 14 residues. The CDR3 loop is CASSSDGTNYGYTF.

CDR3 sequence reads: CASSILESSYNEQFF. V usage is TRBV19 and J usage is TRBJ2-1. Germline V gene sequence: CDR1 LNHDA, CDR2 SQIVND (reference sequence). CDR3 length: 15 residues.

The rearrangement links TRBV7-2 to TRBJ2-7; TCRdb's assignment of TRBD2 cannot be checked, as there is no DNA. CDR3 length: 19 residues. Germline-derived CDR1 and CDR2 are SGHTA and FQGNSA. This CDR3 is CASSLATGLAGGSSYEQYF.

The gene calls are TRBV12-5 and TRBJ1-2. CDR1 LGHNT and CDR2 FRNRAP come from the germline V gene. The CDR3 has 14 amino acids. CDR3 protein: CASGLVERQNGYTF.

Here the CDR3 reads CASSRTSGGMHEQFF. The rearrangement uses TRBV3-1 and TRBJ2-1; TCRdb names TRBD2, which stays unverified in the absence of DNA. This CDR3 region has 15 residues. Per germline, CDR1 LGHDT and CDR2 YNNKEL (reference sequence).

This clonotype is identified as medium-sized from frequency. The V gene is TRBV29-1, the J gene TRBJ1-1. There are 16 residues in the CDR3. CDR1 and CDR2 from the germline V gene are SQVTM and ANQGSEA. The chain's CDR3 is CSVEGGRLNLATEASF.

This clonotype ranks as medium-sized in terms of frequency. The rearrangement joins TRBV10-1 to TRBJ2-3; the TRBD2 assignment by TCRdb is unverifiable without DNA. CDR1 and CDR2 (germline): WNHNN, SYGVQD (reference sequence). The CDR3 contains 14 residues. The CDR3 spells CASMLAGDSDTQYF.

Its frequency marks this clonotype as medium-sized. The CDR3 is CASSSVGGAYNEQFF. V gene TRBV7-2 combines with J gene TRBJ2-1. Germline assignment: CDR1 SGHTA and CDR2 FQGNSA. CDR3 size: 15 residues.

The CDR3 loop is CASSTGTSGHEQFF. The chain uses TRBV7-9 and TRBJ2-1; TCRdb's D call of TRBD2 is untestable without DNA. The CDR3 totals 14 residues. The V gene's germline CDR1 is SEHNR and CDR2 FQNEAQ (reference sequence).

The chain carries TRBV5-6 and TRBJ1-5; TCRdb reports TRBD1, a call that lacks DNA to check it against. The CDR3 has 14 residues. The germline V gene has CDR1 SGHDT and CDR2 YYEEEE. The CDR3 region is CASSPGYGNQPQHF.

This clonotype is identified as medium-sized from frequency. V gene TRBV12-3 or TRBV12-4 combines with J gene TRBJ2-1; the D gene TCRdb calls, TRBD2, cannot be checked with no DNA. There are 14 residues in the CDR3. The chain's CDR3 is CASSLSGNIGEQFF.

This clonotype ranks as medium-sized (0.01 to 0.1%) in terms of frequency. The chain recombines TRBV18 with TRBJ2-1. The CDR3 is 15 amino acids. In germline, CDR1 is KGHSH, CDR2 LQKENI. The CDR3 loop reads CASSPPYESYSEQFF.

Frequency places this clonotype as medium-sized (0.01 to 0.1%). The V and J genes are TRBV13 and TRBJ2-3; the D call of TRBD2 rests on TCRdb alone, since no DNA is present to check it. CDR1 is PRHDT, CDR2 FYEKMQ, per germline (reference sequence). The CDR3 contains 15 residues. Here the CDR3 reads CASSSRLADTDTQYF.